This T cell receptor (beta chain) was obtained from a study of control samples from healthy donors and cancer patients. Produced via immunoSEQ multiplex PCR; TCRdb's table is partial and in-frame only. The data show 15,000 to 20,000 clones, with around 84% seen just once and around 10% held by the top ten. CDR1 is SGHRS, CDR2 YFSETQ, per germline. This CDR3 spans 14 amino acids. Trimming shortened V by 2 bases and J by 1 base, and 6 bases separated the two germline ends. The chain recombines TRBV5-1 with TRBJ2-2; D not resolved. The material sequenced was PBMCs. The TCR sequence derives from an older woman with colorectal cancer. CDR3 in amino acids: CASSLIQNTGELFF. In nucleotides, the CDR3 is TGCGCCAGCAGCTTAATACAGAACACCGGGGAGCTGTTTTTT.